The 23 T cell receptor beta chains given below trace back to one sample, sequenced in a study of T-cell reconstitution after alpha-beta-depleted transplantation in children. Preparation of the TCRbeta library used unique molecular identifiers. TCRdb used MiXCR to reprocess the PCR reads, holding one entry per CDR3 protein. The sample lists 600,000 to 700,000 distinct CDR3 sequences, over 15% occurring once. The sample was PBMCs from the stem cell graft donor, taken from the stem cell graft. The receptor source for this set is a human donor who donated a stem cell graft to a child with acute myeloid leukemia.

This clonotype was counted only a few times. V gene TRBV12-3 or TRBV12-4 combines with J gene TRBJ1-5; a weak D match, TRBD1 (5 bases). Trimming shortened V by 8 bases and J by 4 bases, and 18 bases separated the two germline ends. The CDR3 is 15 amino acids. The CDR3 loop reads CASSAQGGRNQPQHF. Written as DNA, the CDR3 is TGTGCCAGCTCCGCCCAGGGAGGGAGGAATCAGCCCCAGCATTTT.

This clonotype has a handful of counts. The V call is TRBV6-5, the J call TRBJ1-2, with D perhaps matching TRBD1 (6 bases). Looked up from germline, CDR1 is MNHEY and CDR2 is SVGAGI. Trimming cost V 5 bases and J 4 bases, with 17 bases left between them. The CDR3 sequence is 15 residues long. The CDR3 nucleotides read TGTGCCAGCAGTAACACAGGGAAGATGGGCTATGGCTACACCTTC. Protein sequence: CASSNTGKMGYGYTF.

This clonotype was found many times. The chain combines TRBV29-1 with TRBJ1-1; possible D gene TRBD1, 6 bases. Germline values: CDR1 SQVTM, CDR2 ANQGSEA. V lost 6 bases and J 4 bases, leaving 9 bases between the germline ends. This CDR3 spans 11 amino acids. The CDR3 DNA is TGCAGCGTGTCAGGGGCCACTGAAGCTTTCTTT. This translates into CSVSGATEAFF.

Many counts were recorded for this clonotype. The chain employs TRBV20-1 and TRBJ1-1; D call uncertain. Germline V gene sequence: CDR1 DFQATT, CDR2 SNEGSKA (reference sequence). V was trimmed by 5 bases and J by 5 bases, leaving 15 bases between them. CDR3 length: 13 residues. The CDR3 sequence is CSASRVSRTEAFF. For the CDR3, the DNA is TGCAGTGCTTCGAGGGTGAGTCGGACTGAAGCTTTCTTT.

This clonotype was observed a handful of times. The J gene is TRBJ2-3, the V gene TRBV7-3; D is unclear. The V end was cut by 8 bases, the J end by 2 bases, with 11 bases between. Germline-derived CDR1 and CDR2 are SGHTA and FQGTGA. The CDR3 extends over 13 amino acids. The CDR3 sequence is CASQPPNTDTQYF. CDR3 coding DNA: TGTGCCAGCCAACCTCCGAACACAGATACGCAGTATTTT. Combining the CDR3 with reference TRBV7-3 and TRBJ2-3 gives the whole variable domain GAGVSQTPSNKVTEKGKYVELRCDPISGHTALYWYRQSLGQGPEFLIYFQGTGAADDSGLPNDRFFAVRPEGSVSTLKIQRTERGDSAVYLCASQPPNTDTQYFGPGTRLTVL.

This rearrangement joins TRBV7-6 to TRBJ2-5; 9 nucleotides line up with TRBD2. Germline V gene lookup returns CDR1 SGHVS and CDR2 FNYEAQ. The CDR3 totals 18 residues. With 5 bases clipped from V and 1 base from J, the junction kept 14 bases outside the gene matches. The CDR3 loop is CASSERRPSGGLQETQYF. In DNA form, the CDR3 reads TGTGCCAGCAGCGAGAGGAGGCCCAGCGGGGGGCTCCAAGAGACCCAGTACTTC.

This clonotype was seen only a few times. The chain is built from TRBV12-3 or TRBV12-4 and TRBJ2-5, with 10 bases matching TRBD1. This CDR3 is built from 14 residues. V was pared by 8 bases and J by 3 bases, with 6 bases of the junction left unmatched. The CDR3 sequence is CASGLGTGEETQYF. DNA of the CDR3: TGTGCCAGCGGGCTAGGGACAGGGGAAGAGACCCAGTACTTC.

There are many counts of this clonotype. This sequence joins TRBV7-9 and TRBJ2-2; maybe TRBD2 (6 bases). Germline V gives CDR1 SEHNR, CDR2 FQNEAQ (reference sequence). Trimming took 2 bases from V and 0 from J, leaving 7 bases between them. This CDR3 region has 15 residues. The CDR3 nucleotides read TGTGCCAGCAGCTTACGGGGGACGAACACCGGGGAGCTGTTTTTT. Encoded protein: CASSLRGTNTGELFF.

The CDR3 sequence: CASRPGGPNSYEQYV. As DNA, the CDR3 is TGTGCCAGCAGGCCAGGGGGCCCTAACTCCTACGAGCAGTACGTC. The V and J genes are TRBV28 and TRBJ2-7; TRBD1 matches 8 bases. J gave up 0 bases and V 6 bases, and 7 bases lay outside the gene matches. Germline CDR1 reads MDHEN; CDR2 reads SYDVKM. The CDR3 extends over 15 amino acids.

In this sample, this clonotype turned up a few times. CDR3 coding DNA: TGCGCCAGCAGTCAAAATCCTCAGACAGGCCCCGGGGAGCTGTTTTTT. Protein: CASSQNPQTGPGELFF. This chain connects TRBV23-1 to TRBJ2-2, with D maybe TRBD1 (6 bases). TRBV23-1 is an open reading frame whose function is uncertain. CDR3 size: 16 residues. Between the trimmed V and J ends, which lost 2 bases and 6 bases, there was a span of 16 bases.

This clonotype has ten or more counts. V gene TRBV20-1 combines with J gene TRBJ2-2; D call uncertain. This CDR3 is built from 12 residues. Trimming took 7 bases from V and 3 from J, leaving 9 bases between them. Germline V CDR1 and CDR2: DFQATT, SNEGSKA (reference sequence). The CDR3 nucleotides read TGCAGTGTATTTGGGCACACCGGGGAGCTGTTTTTT. It yields the protein CSVFGHTGELFF.

This rearrangement joins TRBV5-8 to TRBJ2-4; D remains unclear. Germline CDR1 and CDR2: SGHTS and YDEGEE. Trimming removed 0 bases at V and 2 bases at J, with 12 bases between. This CDR3 has 16 residues. CDR3 loop: CASSLGPDPSKNIQYF. CDR3 DNA sequence: TGTGCCAGCAGCTTGGGCCCGGACCCATCCAAAAACATTCAGTACTTC. The entire variable domain, with the rest obtained from reference TRBV5-8 and TRBJ2-4, is as follows: EAGVTQSPTHLIKTRGQQATLRCSPISGHTSVYWYQQALGLGLQFLLWYDEGEERNRGNFPPRFSGRQFPNYSSELNVNALELEDSALYLCASSLGPDPSKNIQYFGAGTRLSVL.

The table lists this clonotype with many counts. The rearrangement joins TRBV27 to TRBJ2-1; D gene ambiguous. The CDR3 extends over 16 amino acids. Germline V CDR1 and CDR2: MNHEY, SMNVEV (reference sequence). Deletions cut 1 base from V and 0 bases from J, with 10 bases between. DNA for the CDR3: TGTGCCAGCAGTTTATACCCCACGAGCTCCTACAATGAGCAGTTCTTC. Its protein product is CASSLYPTSSYNEQFF.

This chain joins TRBV20-1 and TRBJ2-2; 12 bases align to TRBD1. There are 16 residues in the CDR3. J was trimmed by 5 bases and V by 4 bases; bases with no gene match: 8. Germline V gives CDR1 DFQATT, CDR2 SNEGSKA (reference sequence). For the CDR3, the DNA is TGCAGTGCTATTCCGGGACAGGGGGCTGAGACCGGGGAGCTGTTTTTT. Translated: CSAIPGQGAETGELFF.

There are a few counts of this clonotype. This chain uses TRBV7-2 with TRBJ1-1; a possible D gene is TRBD1 (5 bases). CDR1 is SGHTA and CDR2 is FQGNSA in the germline V gene. Trimming stripped 3 bases from V and 4 bases from J, with 15 bases between. The CDR3 is 15 residues long. The CDR3 sequence is CASSFASGLGTEAFF. The CDR3 bases are TGTGCCAGCAGCTTCGCATCGGGACTTGGCACTGAAGCTTTCTTT.

Concerning this clonotype itself: A much larger clone differs by one base, so this may be a read error. The chain recombines TRBV13 with TRBJ2-7; 7 bases match TRBD1. The CDR3 totals 14 residues. The trim removed 7 bases at V and 5 bases at J, leaving 11 bases unmatched. Germline-derived CDR1 and CDR2 are PRHDT and FYEKMQ (reference sequence). CDR3 sequence (DNA): TGTGCCAGCAACCCGCGGACAGGTTATAACGAGCAGTACTTC. Amino acids: CASNPRTGYNEQYF.

This clonotype was observed many times. J is TRBJ1-2 and V is TRBV7-2; 12 bases line up with TRBD1. This CDR3 has 14 residues. Germline V gene sequence: CDR1 SGHTA, CDR2 FQGNSA. The J segment lost 8 bases and the V segment lost 5 bases, leaving 6 bases of the junction unmatched. DNA of the CDR3: TGTGCCAGCAGCCCGGGACAGGGGGCGAGGGGCTACACCTTC. It specifies CASSPGQGARGYTF.

The chain carries TRBV6-1 and TRBJ2-2; 9 nucleotides match TRBD2. The germline CDR1 and CDR2 sequences are MNHNS and SASEGT. The J segment lost 4 bases and the V segment lost 6 bases, leaving 3 bases of the junction unmatched. The CDR3 extends over 14 amino acids. The CDR3 bases are TGTGCCAGCAGAAGCGGGGGGCGCACCGGGGAGCTGTTTTTT. As protein: CASRSGGRTGELFF.

This clonotype was counted between two and nine times. V and J are TRBV20-1 and TRBJ2-3; 11 bases are a match to TRBD2. The CDR3 has 16 amino acids. J lost 0 bases, V lost 5 bases, and 7 bases had no gene match. Germline CDR1 reads DFQATT; CDR2 reads SNEGSKA (reference sequence). CDR3: CSAWGLAVPSTDTQYF. CDR3 nucleotide sequence: TGCAGTGCTTGGGGACTAGCGGTACCTAGCACAGATACGCAGTATTTT.

This clonotype was counted at least ten times. This chain links TRBV20-1 with TRBJ2-1, with 13 positions matching TRBD2. This CDR3 has 16 amino acids. J lost 4 bases, V lost 5 bases, and 8 bases had no gene match. Looked up from germline, CDR1 is DFQATT and CDR2 is SNEGSKA (reference sequence). The CDR3 here is CSAQRVGLAGYNEQFF. CDR3 bases: TGCAGTGCTCAAAGGGTGGGACTAGCGGGGTACAATGAGCAGTTCTTC.

This clonotype was found many times. The CDR3 protein is CASSSKNEQFF. The CDR3 DNA sequence: TGTGCCAGCAGCTCCAAGAATGAGCAGTTCTTC. The chain combines TRBV7-2 with TRBJ2-1; D gene ambiguous. The germline CDR1 and CDR2 sequences are SGHTA and FQGNSA. The CDR3 length is 11 residues. V was shortened by 4 bases and J by 7 bases, with 5 bases between the two germline ends.

CDR3 in DNA: TGTGCCAGCGGAACAGCCGGCACTGCTGAAGCTTTCTTT. Translated, it gives CASGTAGTAEAFF. This sequence joins TRBV7-2 and TRBJ1-1; no definite D call. Trimming left V 8 bases short and J 6 bases short, with 16 bases between. Per the germline V gene, CDR1 is SGHTA and CDR2 is FQGNSA. The CDR3 has 13 residues.

This clonotype was detected ten times or more. The chain combines TRBV6-5 with TRBJ1-2, with 7 positions matching TRBD1. CDR3 length equals 16 residues. Germline trimming cut 0 bases from V and 3 bases from J; bases unmatched to any gene: 7. In germline, CDR1 is MNHEY, CDR2 SVGAGI. The CDR3 region is CASSYSGRQGDYGYTF. For the CDR3, the DNA is TGTGCCAGCAGTTACTCCGGTCGACAGGGAGACTATGGCTACACCTTC.